This T cell receptor (beta chain) was documented in a study of CD8 T cells in Susac syndrome. Reverse transcription of 0.5 to 1 ug RNA was carried out with random hexamers. MiXCR was run by TCRdb on the immunoSEQ multiplex PCR reads, yielding one entry per CDR3 protein. This sample carries around 130,000 distinct CDR3 sequences, approximately 90% of them seen once, and the ten largest clones take around 0.25%. Looked up from germline, CDR1 is GTSNPN and CDR2 is SVGIG (reference sequence). J lost 6 bases, V lost 0 bases, and 4 bases had no gene match. The CDR3 runs 13 residues. Sequencing targeted TCR beta in T cells from blood (CD8+ and CD4+).

The clonotype comes from a human donor with multiple sclerosis. The sequencing input was CD8+ T cells from PBMCs. This rearrangement joins TRBV30 to TRBJ1-1, with 7 bases lining up with TRBD1. The CDR3 loop reads CAWSVTGASEAFF. The CDR3 DNA is TGTGCCTGGAGTGTAACAGGGGCGTCTGAAGCTTTCTTT. Complete variable domain (other parts from reference TRBV30 and TRBJ1-1): SQTIHQWPATLVQPVGSPLSLECTVEGTSNPNLYWYRQAAGRGLQLLFYSVGIGQISSEVPQNLSASRPQDRQFILSSKKLLLSDSGFYLCAWSVTGASEAFFGQGTRLTVV.